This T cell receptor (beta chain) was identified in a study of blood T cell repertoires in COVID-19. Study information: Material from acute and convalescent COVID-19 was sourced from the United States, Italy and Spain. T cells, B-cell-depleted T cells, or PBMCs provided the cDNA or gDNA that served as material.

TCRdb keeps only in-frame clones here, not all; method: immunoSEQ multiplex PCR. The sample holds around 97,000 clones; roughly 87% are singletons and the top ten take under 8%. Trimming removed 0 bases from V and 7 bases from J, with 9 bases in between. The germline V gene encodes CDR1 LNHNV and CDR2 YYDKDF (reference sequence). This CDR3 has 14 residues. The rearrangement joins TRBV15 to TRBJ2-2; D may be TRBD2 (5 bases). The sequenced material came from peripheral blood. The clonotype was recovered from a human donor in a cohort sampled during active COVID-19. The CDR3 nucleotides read TGTGCCACCAGCAGAGAACTAGGAGGCGGGGAGCTGTTTTTT. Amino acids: CATSRELGGGELFF.